These 21 T cell receptor beta chains were all obtained from the same sample, sequenced in a study of T cell responses to AZD1222 COVID-19 vaccine. The assay was immunoSEQ multiplex PCR, and TCRdb's table has in-frame clones only and misses some. The profile shows roughly 80,000 clones, 90% to 95% of them singletons. This material consisted of peripheral blood, taken on day 0 of MenACWY control vaccination. These receptors originate from an adult in good health.

This rearrangement joins TRBV24-1 to TRBJ2-3, with TRBD2 matching 8 bases. The CDR3 has 15 residues. Germline CDR1 reads KGHDR; CDR2 reads SFDVKD. Losses at the gene ends were 6 bases for V and 4 bases for J; bases not matched to a gene: 8. The chain's CDR3 is CATSRTSPGADTQYF. CDR3 DNA sequence: TGTGCCACCAGTAGGACTAGCCCGGGAGCAGATACGCAGTATTTT.

V usage is TRBV27 and J usage is TRBJ2-7; D is ambiguous. This CDR3 region has 15 residues. Per the germline V gene, CDR1 is MNHEY and CDR2 is SMNVEV (reference sequence). The ends were cut back, 6 bases at V and 0 bases at J, with 15 bases in the middle. The CDR3 DNA reads as TGTGCCAGCAGACGAACGACATCCCACTCCTACGAGCAGTACTTC. The encoded protein is CASRRTTSHSYEQYF.

This chain joins TRBV7-3 and TRBJ2-3, with TRBD1 as a possible D gene (5 bases). CDR3 length: 12 amino acids. The germline gives CDR1 SGHTA, CDR2 FQGTGA. V dropped 3 bases and J dropped 12 bases, with 13 bases sitting between them. The CDR3 DNA is TGTGCCAGCAGCTTTAATGCAGGGTTACAGTATTTT. Protein product: CASSFNAGLQYF.

The rearrangement uses TRBV28 and TRBJ1-5; a weak D match, TRBD1 (5 bases). Germline V gene sequence: CDR1 MDHEN, CDR2 SYDVKM. Trimming removed 6 bases at V and 6 bases at J, with 9 bases between. The CDR3 length is 12 residues. The CDR3 region has the DNA TGTGCCAGCAGGGGGGGGAGTCAGCCCCAGCATTTT. It yields the protein CASRGGSQPQHF.

This sequence joins TRBV4-3 and TRBJ1-2; D ambiguous. Germline V CDR1 and CDR2: LGHNA, YSLEER. The CDR3 sequence is 11 residues long. V was trimmed by 1 base and J by 8 bases, leaving 5 bases between them. The CDR3 region has the DNA TGCGCCAGCAGCCAAGCTGCGGGCTACACCTTC. Its protein is CASSQAAGYTF.

V and J are TRBV7-2 and TRBJ2-3, with D tentatively TRBD2 (5 bases). CDR1 and CDR2 (germline): SGHTA, FQGNSA. V shed 2 bases and J shed 5 bases, with 14 bases lying between them. The length of the CDR3 is 15 residues. CDR3 amino acids: CASSLLYKAGDTQYF. CDR3 coding DNA: TGTGCCAGCAGCTTACTATATAAGGCGGGAGATACGCAGTATTTT.

This chain joins TRBV5-4 and TRBJ2-7; tentatively, D is TRBD1 (5 bases). The germline V gene has CDR1 SGHNT and CDR2 YYREEE (reference sequence). The CDR3 is 14 amino acids. The V and J ends lost 0 bases and 4 bases respectively, with 11 bases between them. CDR3 in amino acids: CASSLGDDSYEQYF. The CDR3 DNA sequence: TGTGCCAGCAGCTTGGGGGATGACAGTTACGAGCAGTACTTC.

This rearrangement joins TRBV12-3 or TRBV12-4 to TRBJ2-1; D remains unclear. The CDR3 totals 12 residues. Trimming took off 3 bases at V and 10 bases at J, with 10 bases between the two ends. The CDR3 nucleotides are TGTGCCAGCAGTTTCCCCGGTGCGGAGCAGTTCTTC. This sequence encodes CASSFPGAEQFF.

The J gene is TRBJ2-5, the V gene TRBV7-2, with D tentatively TRBD1 (5 bases). Per the germline V gene, CDR1 is SGHTA and CDR2 is FQGNSA. V was clipped by 5 bases and J by 0 bases, with 10 bases between them. CDR3 length: 14 residues. The CDR3 DNA follows: TGTGCCAGCAGCCCTAGACAGTACCAAGAGACCCAGTACTTC. Translating it yields CASSPRQYQETQYF.

The chain links TRBV7-2 to TRBJ2-3; possible D gene TRBD2, 6 bases. This CDR3 has 14 amino acids. V lost 2 bases, J lost 1 base, and 7 bases lay in between. CDR1 SGHTA and CDR2 FQGNSA come from the germline V gene. CDR3 DNA sequence: TGTGCCAGCAGCTTAAGGGAGGGCACAGATACGCAGTATTTT. This sequence encodes CASSLREGTDTQYF.

This chain links TRBV19 with TRBJ1-5; a weak D match, TRBD1 (5 bases). The germline CDR1 and CDR2 sequences are LNHDA and SQIVND (reference sequence). The CDR3 covers 16 residues. The V and J ends lost 8 bases and 3 bases respectively, with 20 bases between them. CDR3 sequence (DNA): TGTGCCAGTCGGGACTCGGGGACCCGAGCCAATCAGCCCCAGCATTTT. Its translation: CASRDSGTRANQPQHF.

The chain carries TRBV6-5 and TRBJ1-6, with no clear D. With 2 bases removed from V and 9 bases from J, the gap between germline ends came to 11 bases. The CDR3 totals 14 residues. CDR1 and CDR2 (germline): MNHEY, SVGAGI. The CDR3 spells CASSYGETTSPLHF. Written as DNA, the CDR3 is TGTGCCAGCAGTTACGGGGAGACAACTTCACCCCTCCACTTT.

This clone showed up just once. This rearrangement joins TRBV5-6 to TRBJ2-1, with D possibly matching TRBD2 (6 bases). V gave up 5 bases and J gave up 0 bases, with 12 bases separating them. Germline CDR1 and CDR2: SGHDT and YYEEEE. This CDR3 is built from 15 residues. This chain's CDR3 is CASRFRGNSYNEQFF. The CDR3, as DNA: TGTGCCAGCAGGTTTCGCGGGAACTCCTACAATGAGCAGTTCTTC.

The genes are TRBV7-3 and TRBJ1-2; 8 bases align to TRBD1. CDR3 length: 16 amino acids. The J segment lost 6 bases and the V segment lost 0 bases, leaving 9 bases of the junction unmatched. Germline V gene sequence: CDR1 SGHTA, CDR2 FQGTGA. In DNA, the CDR3 is TGTGCCAGCAGCTTAACCCCCCGCGACAGGGGTGATGGCTACACCTTC. This translates into CASSLTPRDRGDGYTF. Using reference TRBV7-3 and TRBJ1-2 for the parts outside the CDR3, the full variable domain is GAGVSQTPSNKVTEKGKYVELRCDPISGHTALYWYRQSLGQGPEFLIYFQGTGAADDSGLPNDRFFAVRPEGSVSTLKIQRTERGDSAVYLCASSLTPRDRGDGYTFGSGTRLTVV.

V is TRBV18 and J is TRBJ2-7, with D perhaps TRBD1 (5 bases). Trimming took 2 bases from V and 0 from J, leaving 8 bases between them. The CDR3 spans 14 residues. The germline V gene encodes CDR1 KGHSH and CDR2 LQKENI. This chain's CDR3 is CASSPMQGSYEQYF. The CDR3 DNA sequence: TGTGCCAGCTCACCAATGCAGGGCTCCTACGAGCAGTACTTC.

This clone was seen a handful of times. This chain connects TRBV9 to TRBJ2-2; the match to TRBD1 covers 9 bases. The CDR3 is made up of 15 amino acids. V gave up 6 bases and J gave up 1 base; unmatched junction bases: 4. Germline values: CDR1 SGDLS, CDR2 YYNGEE. The CDR3 protein is CASTTTGGNTGELFF. CDR3 sequence (DNA): TGTGCCAGCACCACGACAGGGGGGAACACCGGGGAGCTGTTTTTT.

The V gene is TRBV24-1, the J gene TRBJ2-2; the D gene is possibly TRBD1 (6 bases). The germline CDR1 and CDR2 sequences are KGHDR and SFDVKD. The CDR3 totals 15 residues. Trimming stripped 9 bases from V and 1 base from J, with 14 bases between. In nucleotides, the CDR3 is TGTGCCACCGGGGCAGAGACAGGGAACACCGGGGAGCTGTTTTTT. Its translation is CATGAETGNTGELFF.

The chain employs TRBV5-1 and TRBJ1-1; TRBD1 is a possible D gene (5 bases). V gave up 7 bases and J gave up 0 bases, with 22 bases separating them. The CDR3 is made up of 17 amino acids. Germline V lookup: CDR1 SGHRS, CDR2 YFSETQ. The CDR3 is CASRHRDLRGLNTEAFF. CDR3 sequence (DNA): TGCGCCAGCCGCCACCGGGACCTTCGTGGGTTGAACACTGAAGCTTTCTTT.

This clone occurred once. The chain links TRBV6-1 to TRBJ1-2; D is unclear. CDR1 MNHNS and CDR2 SASEGT come from the germline V gene. The length of the CDR3 is 14 residues. Trimming pared 2 bases from V and 7 bases from J, leaving 14 bases between. CDR3 nucleotide sequence: TGTGCCAGCAGTGAAATCACAACGCGGCGTGGCTACACCTTC. It specifies CASSEITTRRGYTF.

This clone occurred a few times. V usage is TRBV20-1 and J usage is TRBJ2-1; D may be TRBD1 (5 bases). Trimming stripped 5 bases from V and 12 bases from J, with 11 bases between. Looked up from germline, CDR1 is DFQATT and CDR2 is SNEGSKA (reference sequence). The CDR3 is 10 residues long. Written as DNA, the CDR3 is TGCAGTGCTTGGCAGGGTGGGCAGTTCTTC. Encoded protein: CSAWQGGQFF.

The chain joins TRBV10-3 to TRBJ2-5; D unclear. The CDR3 spans 12 residues. The germline gives CDR1 ENHRY, CDR2 SYGVKD. The V gene lost 0 bases and the J gene lost 5 bases, with 4 bases spanning the gap. Here the CDR3 reads CAISESTETQYF. The CDR3 nucleotides read TGTGCCATCAGTGAGTCGACCGAGACCCAGTACTTC.